One sample yielded the 6 T cell receptor beta chains listed below, sequenced in a study of T cells after yellow fever vaccination. TCRdb redid the calling of the 5' RACE reads with MiXCR, one entry per CDR3 protein. The sample records 250,000 or so distinct CDR3 sequences, about 3.9% being singletons. The specimen comprised PBMCs, sampled 15 days after the yellow fever booster vaccination. These receptors originate from a man younger than 35 who received the YFV17D yellow fever vaccine.

The rearrangement joins TRBV18 to TRBJ1-1; weak D call: TRBD1 (5 bases). V dropped 5 bases and J dropped 5 bases, with 15 bases sitting between them. The CDR3 covers 14 residues. The germline gives CDR1 KGHSH, CDR2 LQKENI. CDR3 protein: CASSGTLRVTEAFF. CDR3 sequence (DNA): TGTGCCAGCTCAGGAACGCTCAGGGTTACTGAAGCTTTCTTT.

This clonotype appeared many times. The chain joins TRBV12-3 or TRBV12-4 to TRBJ1-1, with TRBD1 as a possible D gene (6 bases). The V gene lost 6 bases and the J gene lost 6 bases, with 14 bases spanning the gap. The CDR3 covers 13 residues. DNA for the CDR3: TGTGCCAGCAGACTCAACAGGGTTGCTGAAGCTTTCTTT. It yields the protein CASRLNRVAEAFF.

Ten or more counts support this clonotype. This chain joins TRBV29-1 and TRBJ1-2, with D uncertain. V lost 5 bases and J lost 0, with 25 bases in between. The CDR3 loop spans 18 amino acids. Germline V gives CDR1 SQVTM, CDR2 ANQGSEA. The CDR3 nucleotides are TGCAGCGTTAAAACCCCCTCTACCCCAGGCTATACTAACTATGGCTACACCTTC. Translating gives CSVKTPSTPGYTNYGYTF.

This clonotype was observed many times. This sequence joins TRBV12-3 or TRBV12-4 and TRBJ2-7; D is ambiguous. This CDR3 is 13 amino acids long. With 7 bases removed from V and 1 base from J, the gap between germline ends came to 11 bases. Here the CDR3 DNA reads TGTGCCAGCAATATGGGTCGATCCTACGAGCAGTACTTC. Residues: CASNMGRSYEQYF.

This clonotype showed up many times. The gene calls are TRBV6-4 and TRBJ2-3; D assignment may be TRBD1 or TRBD2 (6 bases each). The germline V gene has CDR1 MRHNA and CDR2 SNTAGT. V was cut by 0 bases and J by 1 base, with 8 bases left in between. There are 15 residues in the CDR3. The CDR3 loop is CASSDSGGGTDTQYF. In nucleotides, the CDR3 is TGTGCCAGCAGTGACTCGGGGGGCGGCACAGATACGCAGTATTTT.

This clonotype has ten or more counts. V and J are TRBV5-1 and TRBJ2-3; TRBD2 aligns across 10 bases. This CDR3 is built from 15 residues. The trim removed 4 bases at V and 3 bases at J, leaving 5 bases unmatched. In germline, CDR1 is SGHRS, CDR2 YFSETQ. CDR3 loop: CASSPGTSATDTQYF. CDR3 bases: TGCGCCAGCAGCCCCGGGACTAGCGCAACAGATACGCAGTATTTT.